These T cell receptor beta chains were read from a single sample in a study of tumor and adjacent non-tumor tissue in lung cancer. TCRdb recomputed calls from the multiplex PCR reads with MiXCR, one row per CDR3 protein. The sample holds 70,000 to 90,000 distinct CDR3 sequences, approximately 80% seen once. The sample taken for sequencing was distant non-tumor lung tissue. The source is a man in his 60s with non-small cell lung cancer. Both conserved end residues are part of each CDR3. A D gene is named only where the DNA matches it firmly.

d_gene: TRBD1; v_gene: TRBV7-9; j_gene: TRBJ1-2; CDR3aa: CTSSFRRGHGYTF; CDR3nt: TGTACTAGCAGCTTTAGAAGGGGGCATGGCTACACCTTC
d_gene: -; v_gene: TRBV11-2; j_gene: TRBJ2-5; CDR3aa: CDSSSTMWGPKETEYF; CDR3nt: TGTGACAGCAGCTCCACAATGTGGGGGCCAAAGGAGACCGAGTACTTC
d_gene: -; v_gene: TRBV6-2/TRBV6-3; j_gene: TRBJ2-3; CDR3aa: CASSYTAGKGTDTQYF; CDR3nt: TGTGCCAGTAGTTACACGGCCGGGAAAGGCACAGATACGCAGTATTTT
d_gene: -; v_gene: TRBV11-2; j_gene: TRBJ1-1; CDR3aa: CDSSLLSRGDTEVFF; CDR3nt: TGTGACAGCAGCTTATTGTCCCGGGGGGACACTGAAGTTTTCTTT
d_gene: -; v_gene: TRBV6-2/TRBV6-3; j_gene: TRBJ2-1; CDR3aa: CASSRRVYNESFF; CDR3nt: TGTGCCAGCAGTCGCCGCGTGTACAATGAGTCGTTCTTC
d_gene: -; v_gene: TRBV11-2; j_gene: TRBJ2-3; CDR3aa: CTNSLAPSDTQYF; CDR3nt: TGTACCAACAGCTTAGCTCCGTCGGATACGCAGTATTTT
d_gene: TRBD2; v_gene: TRBV12-3/TRBV12-4; j_gene: TRBJ2-2; CDR3aa: CASRPGGNSGKLFF; CDR3nt: TGTGCCAGCCGTCCCGGAGGCAACAGCGGGAAGCTGTTTTTC
d_gene: TRBD2; v_gene: TRBV11-3; j_gene: TRBJ2-2; CDR3aa: CGSSSRGAGGYRARELFF; CDR3nt: TGTGGCAGCAGCTCCCGGGGAGCGGGAGGATATAGAGCCAGGGAGCTGTTTTTT
d_gene: -; v_gene: TRBV4-3; j_gene: TRBJ2-3; CDR3aa: CASGQDRAGTADTQYF; CDR3nt: TGCGCCAGCGGCCAAGATAGAGCGGGCACCGCAGATACGCAGTACTTT
d_gene: -; v_gene: TRBV7-9; j_gene: TRBJ1-4; CDR3aa: CAGSLGSLGARSEKLFF; CDR3nt: TGTGCCGGCAGCCTCGGGAGCCTCGGTGCCCGGAGTGAAAAACTGTTTTTT
d_gene: -; v_gene: TRBV29-1; j_gene: TRBJ2-5; CDR3aa: CSVTAFVETQYF; CDR3nt: TGCAGCGTCACGGCCTTTGTTGAGACCCAGTACTTC
d_gene: -; v_gene: TRBV20-1; j_gene: TRBJ2-1; CDR3aa: CSATLGAGVGNEQSF; CDR3nt: TGCAGTGCCACGTTAGGGGCAGGAGTCGGGAATGAGCAGTCCTTC